The 3 T cell receptor beta chains listed next were all sequenced from one sample in a study of shared clonotypes between healthy human individuals. Profiled with immunoSEQ multiplex PCR; TCRdb holds only in-frame clones, not every one. This table holds 85,000 to 100,000 clones, under 70% found once. The sample consisted of memory CD8+ T cells sorted from blood. As for subset: CD45RO+ cells pooled with CCR7-negative TemRA cells. The source is a man younger than 40 in good health.

The chain uses TRBV30 and TRBJ2-1; D gene ambiguous. Germline values: CDR1 GTSNPN, CDR2 SVGIG (reference sequence). V gave up 0 bases and J gave up 3 bases, with 6 bases separating them. This CDR3 contains 13 residues. CDR3 loop: CAWSVRSYNEQFF. CDR3 DNA: TGTGCCTGGAGTGTACGCAGCTACAATGAGCAGTTCTTC.

V usage is TRBV6-1 and J usage is TRBJ1-5; the D is unclear. CDR3 length equals 13 residues. V was trimmed by 7 bases and J by 4 bases, leaving 11 bases between them. CDR1 and CDR2 (germline): MNHNS, SASEGT. CDR3 protein: CASTRRENQPQHF. In nucleotides, the CDR3 is TGTGCCAGCACTAGACGGGAGAATCAGCCCCAGCATTTT.

This clone was found a few times. Other DNA sequences within the sample encode an identical CDR3. The V call is TRBV16, the J call TRBJ1-1; tentatively, D is TRBD1 (5 bases). There are 13 residues in the CDR3. Germline loops: CDR1 KGHSY, CDR2 FQNENV. Trimming removed 2 bases at V and 4 bases at J, with 8 bases between. Written as DNA, the CDR3 is TGTGCCAGCAGCCAACTTCAGGGCACTGAAGCTTTCTTT. Amino acids: CASSQLQGTEAFF.